This record concerns one T cell receptor (beta chain) sequence. What this receptor recognizes is not known. No base-level quality is on record; no much larger clone is a single base apart. Other DNA sequences of this sample code for an identical CDR3. The High Capacity cDNA Reverse Transcription Kit was used to reverse transcribe all of the isolated RNA, meaning that expressed TCRB transcripts were what got sequenced. Deep immunoSEQ sequencing was applied to naive, central memory and regulatory T cell samples, giving an average of about 3.8 million total reads per sample. Sorted cells were lysed in RLT buffer, and RNA was extracted using DNase-treated RNeasy Micro or Mini kits according to cell number. Each cell subset was processed separately to prevent cross-contamination, with patient and healthy donor samples processed together. Using the immunoSEQ multiplex PCR, TCRB sequences were amplified from cDNA into 87-bp fragments spanning the CDR3 region. The amplicons were sequenced using the Illumina HiSeq platform. The authors' analysis ran thus. Synthetic template baselines were used to correct PCR bias computationally, reads within Hamming distance 2 were collapsed together, and singletons that could not be merged were discarded. By aligning reads against IMGT, V, D and J genes, CDR3 length, and insertions or deletions at six rearrangement sites were assigned. Within each subset, clonotype counts were normalized to sorted cell number, and only after that were true diversity and Gini coefficients computed with the tcR R package. Repertoire sharing was quantified using the overlap coefficient calculated on TCRB nucleotide sequences. TCRdb provides this immuneACCESS table in a form limited to in-frame rearrangements. Some clones are lacking; in checked studies, under half of them reflect an unresolved V gene, and why the rest are absent is not known. V and J calls and clone size are as listed in that table; D and trimming were resolved from the DNA. This sample lists about 290,000 clones; approximately 8.1% were detected once. The ten largest make up approximately 1% of the sample.

This sample was included in a study of beta chain features in type 1 diabetes (dated by TCRdb to the late 2010s). At the level of the whole study: Patients and healthy donors did not differ in mean age, gender distribution, total cell number or subset yield. Across all samples, almost 110 million sorted cells were examined, and cell number per subset correlated strongly with RNA yield. The study compared TCRB repertoires of sorted circulating CD4+ T cell subsets between recently diagnosed type 1 diabetes patients and matched healthy donors. Regulatory and stem cell-like memory subsets were obtained from only 8 patients and about 8 healthy donors, while naive and central memory subsets were obtained from all 30 or so donors.

Study-wide conclusions, independent of this receptor: Naive, central memory and regulatory TCRB repertoires appeared more similar among patients than among healthy donors. Type 1 diabetes patients showed a moderate but significant shortening of TCRB CDR3 length in all four CD4+ subsets. Shorter templates might have been favored by PCR, but patient and control samples were amplified and corrected together, so both groups would have been affected equally by any skew. HLA sub-analyses involved small numbers of individuals, so any influence of HLA type on TCRB rearrangement remained unresolved. Sequencing cDNA rather than genomic DNA could over-represent highly expressing activated cells, although activation and CD3 levels did not differ between groups. Patients with type 1 diabetes made fewer insertions and deleted more nucleotides at VDJ recombination sites, implying thymic rearrangement abnormalities.

Each donor gave one peripheral blood draw, roughly 0.12 L on average, collected into heparinised tubes. Naive, central memory, regulatory and stem cell-like memory CD4+ T cells were sorted on a BD FACSAria II using a panel including CD45RO, CCR7, CD25, CD127, CD95 and CD27. All sorted populations exceeded 95% purity. PBMCs were isolated right away by Lymphoprep density gradient centrifugation and were stained directly, without culture. So that batch effects would be minimized, each experiment stained and sorted samples in pairs, pairing one healthy donor with one patient. Deletion took 1 base off V and 2 bases off J, with a span of 8 bases between the germline ends. Based on the germline V gene, the CDR1 and CDR2 sequences are SGHTA and FQGNSA. The CDR3, cysteine through phenylalanine, is 14 amino acids long. The read is trimmed to its CDR3 DNA, 42 bases read in frame from base 1.

The source material was central memory CD4+ T cells from blood. The rearrangement combines TRBV7-2 with TRBJ2-5; 6 matching bases give a weak D call of TRBD1. This TCR was sampled from a woman aged 18 to 35 in good health. The CDR3 reads CASSLGGGQETQYF. The DNA sequence reads TGTGCCAGCAGCTTAGGAGGGGGTCAAGAGACCCAGTACTTC.